This TCR beta chain was identified in a study of regulatory T cells in long-lasting Graves disease. V lost 4 bases and J lost 3; bases outside the gene matches: 6. Per the germline V gene, CDR1 is SGDLS and CDR2 is YYNGEE. The CDR3 runs to 14 residues. Arm-PCR of CDR3 regions with iRepertoire HTBI primers generated TCR beta libraries. TCRdb fed the multiplex PCR reads into MiXCR, producing one record per CDR3 protein. The data contain 200,000 to 250,000 distinct CDR3 sequences, 15% to 20% of them seen just once; the ten biggest clones take up 22%. Sample time point: newly diagnosed GD, antithyroid drugs for less than 3 months. RNA extracted from PBMCs served as the sequencing template.

Material: peripheral blood mononuclear cells (PBMCs), obtained at new diagnosis, from a patient treated with antithyroid drugs. This TCR was sampled from a female donor with Graves disease. The chain uses TRBV9 and TRBJ1-1, with TRBD1 matching over 7 bases. The CDR3: CASSPQGEYTEAFF. In DNA form, the CDR3 reads TGTGCCAGCAGCCCTCAGGGGGAATACACTGAAGCTTTCTTT.